This T cell receptor beta chain was sequenced during a study of blood T cell repertoires in COVID-19 (dated by TCRdb to between 2020 and 2021). Broadly, across the study: Collaborator samples came from the United States, Italy and Spain and covered acute and convalescent phases of COVID-19. Where available, HLA class I and class II types were taken from metadata supplied by the sample provider and were not determined by assay-based typing. The repertoires were released in a freely available public database meant as a resource for research on the immune response to SARS-CoV-2. The samples were drawn from two sources: the first 160 participants of the ongoing ImmuneRACE study, and 1,200 or so subjects contributed by 6 global collaborators. The prospective study material was composed of cDNA or gDNA derived from T cells, B-cell-depleted T cells, or PBMCs. Deeply sampled blood TCRbeta repertoires from subjects exposed to, actively infected with, or recovered from COVID-19 were included in the dataset. The sample metadata nearly always contained a de-identified subject ID, COVID-19 status, age in years and sex. Paper-wide results and their limitations: The amount of clinical and demographic metadata varied by source and participant and was provided uncurated.

The collaborating institutions used their own protocols to collect whole blood in K2EDTA tubes. Collaborator samples were shipped for TCRbeta analysis as frozen whole blood, isolated PBMCs, or DNA extracted from either sample type. The immunoSEQ Assay, a bias-controlled multiplex PCR, was used to amplify TCRbeta CDR3 regions from genomic DNA. From the authors' description of their analysis: The number of nucleated cells in each sample was estimated from the amplification of reference gene primers within the assay. To quantify the absolute abundance of each unique TCRbeta CDR3 rearrangement, sequence reads were collapsed and filtered. For each sample, productive Simpson clonality was calculated as the square root of Simpson's diversity index over productive rearrangements. In its TCRdb copy, this immuneACCESS table keeps in-frame sequences only and misses some clones. Where compared with another copy, unresolved V genes explain less than half of these, and the others have no known cause. That table is the source of V, J and clone size, and D and trimming were worked out from the DNA. This sample holds approximately 120,000 clones; about 89% were observed only once. In total, the top ten clones hold about 20% of the sample.

About this clone itself: Its antigen is unknown. It has no much larger one-base neighbor in the sample; base qualities were not kept.

The germline V gene specifies SGHTA as CDR1 and FQGTGA as CDR2. At the junction V is shortened by 1 base and J by 2 bases, with 12 bases in between. Measured from the cysteine to the phenylalanine, the CDR3 is 16 residues long. The kept DNA is CDR3 alone, 48 bases in frame from the first base. The chain was built from TRBV7-3 and TRBJ1-3; perhaps TRBD1 is the D gene, with 5 bases matching. Material for sequencing was peripheral blood. The receptor was derived from a human donor with acute or convalescent COVID-19. The donor label of this sample is uncertain. The CDR3 is CASSLSLGHTGNTIYF. The bases read TGTGCCAGCAGCTTAAGTCTGGGGCATACTGGAAACACCATATATTTT. When the CDR3 is completed using the reference TRBV7-3 and TRBJ1-3 genes on either side, the full variable domain is GAGVSQTPSNKVTEKGKYVELRCDPISGHTALYWYRQSLGQGPEFLIYFQGTGAADDSGLPNDRFFAVRPEGSVSTLKIQRTERGDSAVYLCASSLSLGHTGNTIYFGEGSWLTVV.